This TCR beta chain was recorded in a study of early T cells in non-severe SARS-CoV-2 infection. This CDR3 is built from 15 residues. The V segment lost 10 bases and the J segment 9 bases; nucleotides outside the gene matches: 15. Germline V lookup: CDR1 LNHDA, CDR2 SQIVND (reference sequence). Unique molecular identifiers (one per individual cDNA molecule) were attached. TCRdb reprocessed the 5' RACE reads via MiXCR and lists one record per CDR3 protein. The table records around 58,000 distinct CDR3 sequences, less than 5% of them present only once. Many counts were recorded for this clonotype. Its specificity is not known. The study, taken as a whole, reports: Matches to VDJdb favored anti-spike CD8 responses and missed private and CD4 specificities.

The chain couples TRBV19 to TRBJ2-1, with 10 bases that match TRBD2. This receptor was taken from an adult who was a healthcare worker with PCR-confirmed SARS-CoV-2 infection or an uninfected control (not recorded which). The sample comprised whole blood. In nucleotides, the CDR3 is TGTGCCACTTCCCGGCCCACTAGCGGGGCACGTGAGCAGTTCTTC. Translating it yields CATSRPTSGAREQFF. The full variable domain, its missing parts supplied by reference TRBV19 and TRBJ2-1, is DGGITQSPKYLFRKEGQNVTLSCEQNLNHDAMYWYRQDPGQGLRLIYYSQIVNDFQKGDIAEGYSVSREKKESFPLTVTSAQKNPTAFYLCATSRPTSGAREQFFGPGTRLTVL.